The 15 T cell receptor beta chains below were found in one sample sequenced in a study of blood T cell repertoires in COVID-19. The protocol was immunoSEQ multiplex PCR, while the TCRdb copy is restricted to in-frame clones and leaves out a portion. The sample holds some 260,000 clones; 70% to 90% are singletons and the top ten take over 1.5%. The sample taken for sequencing was PBMCs or T cells enriched from blood (not recorded which). These receptors were taken from a man aged 35 to 55 who had recovered from COVID-19.

V is TRBV27 and J is TRBJ1-2; a possible D gene is TRBD1 (6 bases). The CDR3 spans 13 residues. The germline gives CDR1 MNHEY, CDR2 SMNVEV (reference sequence). V was trimmed by 0 bases and J by 6 bases, leaving 8 bases between them. CDR3: CASSLSGGDGYTF. As DNA, the CDR3 is TGTGCCAGCAGTTTATCAGGGGGTGATGGCTACACCTTC.

The chain combines TRBV27 with TRBJ2-1; 8 bases map to TRBD1. Germline CDR1 is MNHEY and CDR2 is SMNVEV (reference sequence). V was pared by 5 bases and J by 5 bases, with 14 bases of the junction left unmatched. There are 17 residues in the CDR3. CDR3 region: CASSPNWGTGSNNEQFF. The CDR3, as DNA: TGTGCCAGCAGTCCGAACTGGGGGACAGGATCTAACAATGAGCAGTTCTTC.

The V gene is TRBV4-3, the J gene TRBJ2-3, with 8 positions matching TRBD2. V shed 1 base and J 3 bases; nucleotides not matched to a gene: 9. The CDR3 length is 17 residues. Looked up from germline, CDR1 is LGHNA and CDR2 is YSLEER. The CDR3 coding sequence is TGCGCCAGCAGCCAAGTCTCGAGCGGGGGAAGTACAGATACGCAGTATTTT. Its translation is CASSQVSSGGSTDTQYF.

The J gene is TRBJ1-6, the V gene TRBV12-3 or TRBV12-4; unclear D gene. This CDR3 has 13 amino acids. With 6 bases removed from V and 5 bases from J, the gap between germline ends came to 8 bases. The CDR3 loop reads CASSPGNNSPLHF. CDR3 coding DNA: TGTGCCAGCAGCCCCGGTAATAATTCACCCCTCCACTTT.

A note on this clone: The same CDR3 is also encoded by other DNA sequences in this sample. The CDR3 protein is CAWSVREGEKLFF. The DNA of the CDR3 is TGTGCCTGGAGTGTACGGGAAGGTGAAAAACTGTTTTTT. V usage is TRBV30 and J usage is TRBJ1-4; D unclear. Deletions cut 0 bases from V and 7 bases from J, with 9 bases between. Germline-derived CDR1 and CDR2 are GTSNPN and SVGIG (reference sequence). The CDR3 is 13 residues long.

The V call is TRBV3-1 (or the pseudogene TRBV3-2), the J call TRBJ1-6, with D possibly being TRBD1 (6 bases). V was trimmed by 1 base and J by 7 bases, leaving 11 bases between them. CDR1 is LGHDT, CDR2 YNNKEL, per germline (reference sequence). The CDR3 loop spans 15 amino acids. Here the CDR3 reads CASSQGQGQNSPLHF. CDR3 in DNA: TGTGCCAGCAGCCAAGGTCAAGGACAGAATTCACCCCTCCACTTT.

The rearrangement links TRBV4-1 to TRBJ2-7; 14 bases are shared with TRBD2. This CDR3 region has 16 residues. The germline CDR1 and CDR2 sequences are MGHRA and YSYEKL. With V trimmed by 0 bases and J by 4 bases, 2 bases remained unmatched. CDR3 in DNA: TGCGCCAGCAGCCAAGAGGGACTAGCGGGAGATTACGAGCAGTACTTC. It translates to CASSQEGLAGDYEQYF.

This clone was seen more than once but under ten times. The CDR3 region is CASSPEVSGTNNEQFF. The CDR3 coding sequence is TGTGCCAGCAGTCCAGAGGTGAGCGGGACGAACAATGAGCAGTTCTTC. The V and J genes are TRBV2 and TRBJ2-1; 7 bases align to TRBD2. The length of the CDR3 is 16 residues. The germline V gene has CDR1 SNHLY and CDR2 FYNNEI. Losses at the gene ends were 5 bases for V and 5 bases for J; bases not matched to a gene: 12.

The CDR3 DNA reads TGTGCCAGCAGCCAAGGGGGACAGAGAAATTCACCCCTCCACTTT. It specifies CASSQGGQRNSPLHF. This chain links TRBV3-1 (or the pseudogene TRBV3-2) with TRBJ1-6; 7 bases map to TRBD1. Germline V gives CDR1 LGHDT, CDR2 YNNKEL (reference sequence). Germline trimming cut 1 base from V and 7 bases from J; bases unmatched to any gene: 4. The CDR3 consists of 15 residues.

This rearrangement joins TRBV11-2 to TRBJ1-1; D not resolved. The CDR3 runs to 15 residues. Germline CDR1 reads SGHAT; CDR2 reads FQNNGV. V dropped 5 bases and J dropped 1 base, with 14 bases sitting between them. This CDR3 is CASSVLRLTNTEAFF. The CDR3 region has the DNA TGTGCCAGCAGCGTCTTAAGACTTACGAACACTGAAGCTTTCTTT.

The chain carries TRBV12-3 or TRBV12-4 and TRBJ1-5; TRBD1 matches 7 bases. V dropped 4 bases and J dropped 5; count of bases not matched to a gene: 2. The CDR3 runs to 13 residues. In DNA form, the CDR3 reads TGTGCCAGCAGTTCTCAGGGGGATCAGCCCCAGCATTTT. Amino acid sequence: CASSSQGDQPQHF.

On this clone itself: The sample has other DNA sequences that encode this CDR3 too. The chain is built from TRBV11-3 and TRBJ2-5, with D hard to call. CDR3 length equals 12 residues. V lost 4 bases and J 4 bases, leaving 7 bases between the germline ends. Germline-derived CDR1 and CDR2 are SGHNT and YENEEA. The CDR3 bases are TGTGCCAGCAGCTCAGAGGCAGAGACCCAGTACTTC. Translation gives CASSSEAETQYF.

This clone was seen just once. The rearrangement joins TRBV21-1 to TRBJ2-2; the table's D call, TRBD2, has no DNA check behind it. TRBV21-1 has pseudogene status. The CDR3 is 15 amino acids. The chain's CDR3 is CASRAGTTNTGELFF. DNA of the CDR3: TGTGCCAGCAGGGCCGGGACTACTAACACCGGGGAGCTGTTTTTT.

This sequence joins TRBV2 and TRBJ2-5; TRBD2 matches 8 bases. This CDR3 comprises 15 residues. With V trimmed by 3 bases and J by 4 bases, 7 bases remained unmatched. Germline V lookup: CDR1 SNHLY, CDR2 FYNNEI. CDR3 DNA: TGTGCCAGCAGTGACGGAGCGGGAGACTCAGAGACCCAGTACTTC. Its translation: CASSDGAGDSETQYF.

The chain recombines TRBV11-3 with TRBJ2-1, with TRBD2 matching over 12 bases. The CDR3 extends over 15 amino acids. Unmatched junction bases numbered 4, after V lost 5 bases and J lost 5 bases. Germline V gene lookup returns CDR1 SGHNT and CDR2 YENEEA. CDR3 sequence reads: CASSSLAGGDNEQFF. DNA of the CDR3: TGTGCCAGCAGCAGCCTAGCGGGAGGGGACAATGAGCAGTTCTTC.